This entry describes one T cell receptor beta chain. No antigen is known for it. It has no much larger one-base neighbor in the sample; base qualities were not kept. These data originate in a study of T cell responses to AZD1222 COVID-19 vaccine (dated by TCRdb to about 2021). Regarding the complete study: A total of 230 to 250 trial participants underwent TCR sequencing, of whom roughly 210 had received two doses of AZD1222 and around 25 had received two doses of the MenACWY control vaccine. Trial participants were enrolled into age subgroups of 18-55, 56-69 and 70-plus years, which contained roughly 140, 27 and 60 TCR-sequenced participants, respectively. The full study reports these points: Most participants were white British and females outnumbered males, and the authors suggested that clonal diversity may have been underestimated. Only a handful of AZD1222 recipients were SARS-CoV-2 seropositive at baseline, limiting conclusions about previously exposed vaccinees. Nearly half of unique spike-specific TCRs reportedly recognized epitopes outside regions mutated in the B.1.351 and B.1.1.7 variants. After two AZD1222 doses, spike-specific TCR breadth and depth were significantly higher than at day 0 and than in MenACWY recipients. The whole spike protein was spanned by vaccine-associated CD4 TCRs, and dominant responses were seen in regions 160-218 and 743-854. Because no samples from the day 14 peak response were available, repertoires could be characterized only after the peak T cell response. The 56-69-year group was small, and its depth increase did not reach significance, likely because of low power.

The time point tag for this specimen amounts to: about 28 days (+/-7) after the second vaccine dose. The sample's treatment or condition label, decoded: meningococcal conjugate vaccine given as trial control. Samples from vaccinated people were obtained from the UK trials COV001 and COV002, which included a single-blind randomized controlled phase 2/3 trial of AZD1222 (ChAdOx1 nCoV-19) in healthy adults. Trial participant PBMC samples were collected at day 0 and day 28 after the second dose for TCRbeta chain sequencing. V lost 1 base and J lost 2 bases; the stretch between them is 5 bases long. The CDR3 has 13 amino acids, counting the end cysteine and phenylalanine. The DNA shown is the 39-base CDR3, in frame from base 1. The CDR3 regions of human TCRbeta chains were analyzed by immunosequencing. The study's own analysis went as follows. Repertoire TCRs were checked for matches against a reference library of SARS-CoV-2-specific TCRs that had been generated using the MIRA antigen-specificity platform. Breadth meant the fraction of unique TCRs that were SARS-CoV-2-associated, whereas depth meant the fraction of total T cells that were SARS-CoV-2-associated. Using the MIRA data, every spike-specific TCR was mapped to the spike region that the TCR reacted to and assigned to either a CD4 or a CD8 class. Log10-transformed breadth and depth values were compared by one-way ANOVA with Sidak's multiple comparisons tests. The table was pulled from immuneACCESS by TCRdb, which kept in-frame rearrangements only. Such tables lose some clones; where checked, under half of the loss comes from unresolved V genes, and the rest has no known cause. V, J and clone size are those of that table, while D and trimming were read from the DNA. This sample gives around 130,000 clones in total; about 90% of them show up just once. About 7.5% of the sample belongs to the ten largest clones.

The sequencing used peripheral blood, collected 28 days after the second dose of the MenACWY control vaccine. The receptor was derived from an adult who received the MenACWY meningococcal vaccine as a control. The rearrangement combines TRBV12-3 or TRBV12-4 with TRBJ1-2, with the D gene call left open. The encoded CDR3 is CASSLDSNYGYTF. The sequenced DNA: TGTGCCAGCAGTTTAGACTCGAACTATGGCTACACCTTC.